This TCR beta chain is from a study of T-cell reconstitution after alpha-beta-depleted transplantation in children. Findings of the study overall: TCRbeta diversity was high at day 60 in some patients (a result of surviving recipient T cells and thymic progenitors). Fresh T-cell production supplied most of the T-cell counts and diversity seen one year after transplant. Approximately two months post-transplant, alpha-beta T cells reportedly originated from several hundred expanded graft clones.

The authors prepared the TCRbeta library with unique molecular identifiers. TCRdb passed the PCR reads through MiXCR, listing each CDR3 protein once. The sample gives 550,000 to 600,000 distinct CDR3 sequences, 23% of which show up once; 13% to 15% is in the top ten. The germline V gene has CDR1 MDHEN and CDR2 SYDVKM. Deletions cut 6 bases from V and 3 bases from J, with 18 bases between. The CDR3 covers 16 residues. Only a few counts were recorded for this clonotype. The target antigen is unknown. V gene TRBV28 combines with J gene TRBJ1-5; TRBD1 might be the D (5 bases). Specimen: PBMCs, mostly from graft donor cells, collected 360 days after TCRalphabeta/CD19-depleted stem cell transplant. This clonotype was obtained from a boy less than two years old who had a stem cell transplant for acute myeloid leukemia, so the T cells may come from the graft donor. The CDR3 DNA is TGTGCCAGCAGCGGGGAGGGGTATCGGAACAATCAGCCCCAGCATTTT. Translating it yields CASSGEGYRNNQPQHF.